This is a list of T cell receptor beta chains from one sample in a study of blood T cell repertoires in COVID-19. This table comes from immunoSEQ multiplex PCR, and its TCRdb copy is limited to in-frame clones, with some not included. The table lists under 200,000 clones, approximately 87% of them singletons. Sequencing used peripheral blood. These receptors all stem from a woman aged 70-85 years with COVID-19, enrolled during active disease. Each CDR3 is given with its conserved first and last residue. A D gene is named only where the DNA matches it firmly. The size entry is marked missing in some rows and otherwise reads once, few, many or a size class.

J gene: TRBJ1-1; clone size: -; V gene: TRBV5-5; D gene: TRBD1; CDR3 protein: CASSFGTGGYTEAFF; CDR3 DNA: TGTGCCAGCAGCTTCGGGACAGGGGGTTACACTGAAGCTTTCTTT
J gene: TRBJ1-3; clone size: -; V gene: TRBV10-3; D gene: TRBD1; CDR3 protein: CAITQGQGAGNTIYF; CDR3 DNA: TGTGCCATCACCCAGGGACAGGGGGCCGGAAACACCATATATTTT
J gene: TRBJ2-1; clone size: -; V gene: TRBV28; D gene: TRBD2; CDR3 protein: CASSSNGGIAGALFSYNEQFF; CDR3 DNA: TGTGCCAGCAGTTCCAATGGGGGAATAGCGGGGGCCCTCTTCTCCTACAATGAGCAGTTCTTC
J gene: TRBJ1-4; clone size: -; V gene: TRBV19; D gene: TRBD1; CDR3 protein: CASSPGQGLIEKLFF; CDR3 DNA: TGTGCCAGTAGTCCTGGACAGGGTCTGATCGAAAAACTGTTTTTT
J gene: TRBJ2-7; clone size: few; V gene: TRBV6-5; D gene: -; CDR3 protein: CASSQVGEQYF; CDR3 DNA: TGTGCCAGCAGCCAAGTCGGCGAGCAGTACTTC
J gene: TRBJ1-5; clone size: -; V gene: TRBV28; D gene: -; CDR3 protein: CASSLYGALSNQPQHF; CDR3 DNA: TGTGCCAGCAGTTTATATGGGGCGCTTAGCAATCAGCCCCAGCATTTT
J gene: TRBJ1-6; clone size: -; V gene: TRBV7-2; D gene: -; CDR3 protein: CASSEPGPTGYRASPLHF; CDR3 DNA: TGTGCCAGCAGCGAACCCGGGCCTACGGGTTACAGGGCCTCACCCCTCCACTTT
J gene: TRBJ2-7; clone size: -; V gene: TRBV3-1/TRBV3-2; D gene: TRBD2; CDR3 protein: CASSQVASGGPRDF; CDR3 DNA: TGTGCCAGCAGCCAAGTTGCTAGCGGGGGCCCTCGGGACTTC
J gene: TRBJ2-7; clone size: -; V gene: TRBV5-1; D gene: -; CDR3 protein: CASSFTGLRSYEQYF; CDR3 DNA: TGCGCCAGCAGCTTTACAGGGTTACGGTCCTACGAGCAGTACTTC
J gene: TRBJ1-5; clone size: -; V gene: TRBV27; D gene: TRBD1; CDR3 protein: CASSTGTAFSNQPQHF; CDR3 DNA: TGTGCCAGCAGTACCGGGACAGCCTTTAGCAATCAGCCCCAGCATTTT
J gene: TRBJ2-7; clone size: -; V gene: TRBV10-3; D gene: -; CDR3 protein: CAISEGGWSRRPEQYF; CDR3 DNA: TGTGCCATCAGTGAGGGGGGCTGGTCCCGGCGGCCCGAGCAGTACTTC
J gene: TRBJ2-7; clone size: -; V gene: TRBV28; D gene: TRBD1; CDR3 protein: CASRTTGTGYEQYF; CDR3 DNA: TGTGCCAGCAGAACGACCGGGACAGGCTACGAGCAGTACTTC
J gene: TRBJ2-3; clone size: once; V gene: TRBV5-6; D gene: TRBD1; CDR3 protein: CASSLPGTDVGTQYF; CDR3 DNA: TGTGCCAGCAGCTTACCCGGGACAGACGTGGGTACGCAGTATTTT
J gene: TRBJ2-5; clone size: -; V gene: TRBV11-2; D gene: -; CDR3 protein: CASTAGYQETQYF; CDR3 DNA: TGTGCCAGCACCGCAGGGTACCAAGAGACCCAGTACTTC
J gene: TRBJ2-2; clone size: -; V gene: TRBV12-2; D gene: -; CDR3 protein: CASRLTVDGELFF; CDR3 DNA: TGTGCAAGTCGCCTGACAGTTGACGGGGAGCTGTTTTTT
J gene: TRBJ2-5; clone size: -; V gene: TRBV5-4; D gene: TRBD2; CDR3 protein: CASSPVAGAGTQYF; CDR3 DNA: TGTGCCAGCAGCCCTGTAGCGGGGGCGGGGACCCAGTACTTC
J gene: TRBJ1-1; clone size: -; V gene: TRBV11-2; D gene: TRBD1; CDR3 protein: CASSTRGVTEAFF; CDR3 DNA: TGTGCCAGCAGCACCAGGGGGGTCACTGAAGCTTTCTTT
J gene: TRBJ2-7; clone size: -; V gene: TRBV5-1; D gene: TRBD1; CDR3 protein: CASSPDRGRGNEQYF; CDR3 DNA: TGCGCCAGCAGCCCGGACAGGGGGCGAGGGAACGAGCAGTACTTC
J gene: TRBJ1-6; clone size: -; V gene: TRBV28; D gene: TRBD1; CDR3 protein: CASRGDSFNSPLHF; CDR3 DNA: TGTGCCAGCAGGGGGGACAGTTTTAATTCACCCCTCCACTTT
J gene: TRBJ1-6; clone size: -; V gene: TRBV19; D gene: -; CDR3 protein: CASMPTGNLSPLHF; CDR3 DNA: TGTGCCAGTATGCCAACAGGGAATCTGTCACCCCTCCACTTT
J gene: TRBJ1-2; clone size: -; V gene: TRBV4-1; D gene: TRBD1; CDR3 protein: CASSQEDRGGGYTF; CDR3 DNA: TGCGCCAGCAGCCAAGAAGACAGGGGTGGTGGCTACACCTTC
J gene: TRBJ2-4; clone size: once; V gene: TRBV18; D gene: TRBD1; CDR3 protein: CASSRTGEIDIQYF; CDR3 DNA: TGTGCCAGCTCAAGGACAGGGGAAATCGACATTCAGTACTTC
J gene: TRBJ2-1; clone size: once; V gene: TRBV27; D gene: -; CDR3 protein: CASSLSRLGSEQFF; CDR3 DNA: TGTGCCAGCAGTTTATCAAGGCTAGGGAGTGAGCAGTTCTTC
J gene: TRBJ1-3; clone size: once; V gene: TRBV5-5; D gene: -; CDR3 protein: CASSPVQNSGNTIYF; CDR3 DNA: TGTGCCAGCAGCCCTGTCCAGAACTCTGGAAACACCATATATTTT
J gene: TRBJ1-6; clone size: -; V gene: TRBV2; D gene: -; CDR3 protein: CASSLLIINSPLHF; CDR3 DNA: TGTGCCAGCAGTTTACTCATAATTAATTCACCCCTCCACTTT
J gene: TRBJ2-1; clone size: -; V gene: TRBV4-2; D gene: TRBD2; CDR3 protein: CASSQGLAGGVSYNEQFF; CDR3 DNA: TGTGCCAGCAGCCAAGGTCTAGCGGGGGGGGTCTCCTACAATGAGCAGTTCTTC
J gene: TRBJ2-1; clone size: -; V gene: TRBV11-2; D gene: TRBD2; CDR3 protein: CASSLGGGVRNEQFF; CDR3 DNA: TGTGCCAGCAGCTTAGGCGGGGGGGTAAGGAATGAGCAGTTCTTC
J gene: TRBJ2-3; clone size: -; V gene: TRBV15; D gene: TRBD2; CDR3 protein: CATSSGLAGGPSTDTQYF; CDR3 DNA: TGTGCCACCAGCAGTGGACTAGCGGGGGGACCTAGCACAGATACGCAGTATTTT
J gene: TRBJ1-2; clone size: -; V gene: TRBV4-2; D gene: -; CDR3 protein: CASSQDAGVEFYGYTF; CDR3 DNA: TGTGCCAGCAGCCAAGACGCGGGGGTCGAGTTCTATGGCTACACCTTC
J gene: TRBJ1-1; clone size: few; V gene: TRBV28; D gene: TRBD1; CDR3 protein: CASSHDRARMNTEAFF; CDR3 DNA: TGTGCCAGCAGCCACGACAGGGCCCGCATGAACACTGAAGCTTTCTTT
J gene: TRBJ1-1; clone size: few; V gene: TRBV7-9; D gene: -; CDR3 protein: CASRRESMNTEAFF; CDR3 DNA: TGTGCCAGCAGGAGGGAGTCAATGAACACTGAAGCTTTCTTT
J gene: TRBJ2-2; clone size: -; V gene: TRBV7-2; D gene: -; CDR3 protein: CASSLLTGTLRTGELFF; CDR3 DNA: TGTGCCAGCAGCCTTTTGACCGGGACACTCCGCACCGGGGAGCTGTTTTTT
J gene: TRBJ1-2; clone size: -; V gene: TRBV29-1; D gene: -; CDR3 protein: CSYKEAYGYTF; CDR3 DNA: TGCAGTTACAAGGAGGCATATGGCTACACCTTC
J gene: TRBJ1-3; clone size: -; V gene: TRBV12-1; D gene: -; CDR3 protein: CASFPPQGAASGNTIYF; CDR3 DNA: TGTGCCAGCTTCCCCCCTCAAGGGGCTGCCTCTGGAAACACCATATATTTT
J gene: TRBJ1-1; clone size: -; V gene: TRBV18; D gene: TRBD1; CDR3 protein: CASSPPGQGWTEAFF; CDR3 DNA: TGTGCCAGCTCACCACCGGGACAGGGTTGGACTGAAGCTTTCTTT
J gene: TRBJ1-1; clone size: -; V gene: TRBV5-4; D gene: -; CDR3 protein: CASSLFTPNTEAFF; CDR3 DNA: TGTGCCAGCAGCTTGTTTACACCGAACACTGAAGCTTTCTTT
J gene: TRBJ1-2; clone size: -; V gene: TRBV19; D gene: -; CDR3 protein: CASSHRENGYTF; CDR3 DNA: TGTGCCAGTAGTCACAGAGAAAATGGCTACACCTTC
J gene: TRBJ1-1; clone size: -; V gene: TRBV6-1; D gene: TRBD1; CDR3 protein: CASSEGSRGRIWMTEAFF; CDR3 DNA: TGCGCCAGCAGTGAAGGGAGCAGGGGGCGGATTTGGATGACTGAAGCTTTCTTT
J gene: TRBJ2-3; clone size: -; V gene: TRBV30; D gene: -; CDR3 protein: CAWSLGRSLTSTDTQYF; CDR3 DNA: TGTGCCTGGAGTTTGGGGCGCTCCTTAACTAGCACAGATACGCAGTATTTT
J gene: TRBJ2-3; clone size: -; V gene: TRBV19; D gene: TRBD2; CDR3 protein: CASSISPPWGTSGGPGTDTQYF; CDR3 DNA: TGTGCCAGTAGTATATCTCCCCCTTGGGGGACTAGCGGGGGCCCAGGGACAGATACGCAGTATTTT
J gene: TRBJ1-5; clone size: -; V gene: TRBV7-9; D gene: TRBD1; CDR3 protein: CASSPGQNQPQHF; CDR3 DNA: TGTGCCAGCAGCCCGGGACAGAATCAGCCCCAGCATTTT
J gene: TRBJ1-5; clone size: -; V gene: TRBV7-8; D gene: -; CDR3 protein: CASSLRGGGDSNQPQHF; CDR3 DNA: TGTGCCAGCAGCTTAAGAGGAGGCGGGGATAGCAATCAGCCCCAGCATTTT